This T cell receptor (beta chain) derives from a study of blood T cell repertoires in COVID-19. Study information: Researchers got acute and convalescent COVID-19 samples from the United States, Italy and Spain.

Assay: immunoSEQ multiplex PCR; the TCRdb copy retains only in-frame clones and omits some. Of fewer than 150,000 clones detected, about 82% appear once; the ten largest clones hold 2.5% to 3.5%. The CDR3 is 16 amino acids. CDR1 and CDR2 from the germline V gene are SNHLY and FYNNEI. V lost 8 bases, J lost 7 bases, and 16 bases stayed unmatched. This clone has only one observation. Sample: peripheral blood. The clonotype was recovered from a man aged 45-65 years with acute or convalescent COVID-19. The chain recombines TRBV2 with TRBJ2-7; 11 nucleotides match TRBD2. The CDR3 bases are TGTGCCAGCCCTCCCGGTGGGCTAGCGGGAGGACGGGAGCAGTACTTC. Translated: CASPPGGLAGGREQYF.